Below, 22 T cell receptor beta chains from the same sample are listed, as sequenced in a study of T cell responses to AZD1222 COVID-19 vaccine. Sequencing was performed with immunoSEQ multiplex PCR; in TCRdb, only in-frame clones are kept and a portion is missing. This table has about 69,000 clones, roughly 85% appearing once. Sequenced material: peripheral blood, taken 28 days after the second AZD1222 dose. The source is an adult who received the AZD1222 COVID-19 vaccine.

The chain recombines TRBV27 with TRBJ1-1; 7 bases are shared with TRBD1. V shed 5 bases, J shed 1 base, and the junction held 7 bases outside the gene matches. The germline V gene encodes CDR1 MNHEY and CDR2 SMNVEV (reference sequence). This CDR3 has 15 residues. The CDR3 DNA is TGTGCCAGCAGTCCACGACAGGGAAGGAACACTGAAGCTTTCTTT. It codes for CASSPRQGRNTEAFF.

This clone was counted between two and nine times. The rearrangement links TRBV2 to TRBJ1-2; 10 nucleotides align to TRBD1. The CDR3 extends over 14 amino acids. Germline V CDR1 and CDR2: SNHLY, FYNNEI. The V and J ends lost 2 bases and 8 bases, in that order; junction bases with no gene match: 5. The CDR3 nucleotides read TGTGCCAGCAGTGAACGCGGGACAGGGGACGGCTACACCTTC. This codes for CASSERGTGDGYTF.

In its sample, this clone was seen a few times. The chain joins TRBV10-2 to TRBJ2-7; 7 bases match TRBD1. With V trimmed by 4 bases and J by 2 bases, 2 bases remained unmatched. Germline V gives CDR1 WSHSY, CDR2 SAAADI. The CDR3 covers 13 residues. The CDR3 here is CASSGGQAYEQYF. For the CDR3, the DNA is TGCGCCAGCAGTGGAGGACAGGCCTACGAGCAGTACTTC.

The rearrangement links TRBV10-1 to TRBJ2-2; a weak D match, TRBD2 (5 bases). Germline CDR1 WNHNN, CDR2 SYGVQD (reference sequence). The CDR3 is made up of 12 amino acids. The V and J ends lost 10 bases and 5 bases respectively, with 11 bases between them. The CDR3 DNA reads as TGCGCCACCCGAGAGGGAACCGGGGAGCTGTTTTTT. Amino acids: CATREGTGELFF.

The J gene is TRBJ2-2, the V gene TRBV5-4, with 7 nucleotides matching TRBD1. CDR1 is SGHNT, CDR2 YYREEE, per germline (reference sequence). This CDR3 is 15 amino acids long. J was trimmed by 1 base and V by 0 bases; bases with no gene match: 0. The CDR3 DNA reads TGTGCCAGCAGCTTGGACAGGGGGAACACCGGGGAGCTGTTTTTT. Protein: CASSLDRGNTGELFF.

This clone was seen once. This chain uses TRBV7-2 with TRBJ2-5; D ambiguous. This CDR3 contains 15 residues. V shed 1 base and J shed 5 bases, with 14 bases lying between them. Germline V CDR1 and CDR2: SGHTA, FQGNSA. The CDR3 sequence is CASSLVLGPAETQYF. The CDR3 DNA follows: TGTGCCAGCAGCTTAGTTCTAGGCCCGGCGGAGACCCAGTACTTC.

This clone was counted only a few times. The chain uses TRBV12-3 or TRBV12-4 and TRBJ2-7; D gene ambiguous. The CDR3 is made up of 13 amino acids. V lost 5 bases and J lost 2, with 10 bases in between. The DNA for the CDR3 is TGTGCCAGCAGTCTGAGAAATACCTACGAGCAGTACTTC. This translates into CASSLRNTYEQYF.

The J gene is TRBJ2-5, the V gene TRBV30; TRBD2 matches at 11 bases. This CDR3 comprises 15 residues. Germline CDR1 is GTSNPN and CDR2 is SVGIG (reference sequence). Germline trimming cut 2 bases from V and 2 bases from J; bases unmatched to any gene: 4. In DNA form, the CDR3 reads TGTGCCTGGAGTAGACTAGCGGGAAAACAAGAGACCCAGTACTTC. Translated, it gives CAWSRLAGKQETQYF.

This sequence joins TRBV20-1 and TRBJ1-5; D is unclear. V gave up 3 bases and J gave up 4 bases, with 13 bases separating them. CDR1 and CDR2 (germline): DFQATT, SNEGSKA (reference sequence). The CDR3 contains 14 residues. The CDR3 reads CSASKSPNNQPQHF. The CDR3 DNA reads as TGCAGTGCTAGTAAGTCTCCAAATAATCAGCCCCAGCATTTT.

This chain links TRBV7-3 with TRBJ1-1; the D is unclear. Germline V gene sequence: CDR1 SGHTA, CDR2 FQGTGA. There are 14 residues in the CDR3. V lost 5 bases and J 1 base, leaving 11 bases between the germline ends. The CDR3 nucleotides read TGTGCCAGCAGCCCCCGGCGGGGGAACACTGAAGCTTTCTTT. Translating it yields CASSPRRGNTEAFF.

CDR3 sequence: CSVDGTGEQYF. DNA of the CDR3: TGCAGCGTAGACGGGACTGGCGAGCAGTACTTC. The chain recombines TRBV29-1 with TRBJ2-7; weak D call: TRBD2 (6 bases). In germline, CDR1 is SQVTM, CDR2 ANQGSEA. Trimming took 6 bases from V and 6 from J, leaving 12 bases between them. CDR3 length equals 11 residues.

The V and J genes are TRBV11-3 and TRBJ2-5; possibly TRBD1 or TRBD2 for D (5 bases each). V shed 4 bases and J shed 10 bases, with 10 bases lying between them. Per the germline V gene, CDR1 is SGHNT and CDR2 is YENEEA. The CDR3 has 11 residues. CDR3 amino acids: CASSSGGVQYF. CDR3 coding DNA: TGTGCCAGCAGCTCTGGGGGAGTCCAGTACTTC.

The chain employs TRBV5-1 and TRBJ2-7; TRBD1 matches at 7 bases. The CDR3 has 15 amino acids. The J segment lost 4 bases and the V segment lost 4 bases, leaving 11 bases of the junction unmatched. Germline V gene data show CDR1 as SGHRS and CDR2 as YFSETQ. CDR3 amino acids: CASSPNQGVEYEQYF. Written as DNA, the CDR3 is TGCGCCAGCAGCCCTAACCAGGGGGTGGAGTACGAGCAGTACTTC.

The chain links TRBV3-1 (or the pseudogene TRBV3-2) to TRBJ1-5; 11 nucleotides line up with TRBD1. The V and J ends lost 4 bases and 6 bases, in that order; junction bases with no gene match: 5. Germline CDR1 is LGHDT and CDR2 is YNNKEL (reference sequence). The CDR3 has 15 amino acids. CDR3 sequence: CASSLGTGGLQPQHF. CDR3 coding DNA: TGTGCCAGCAGCCTTGGGACAGGGGGTCTTCAGCCCCAGCATTTT.

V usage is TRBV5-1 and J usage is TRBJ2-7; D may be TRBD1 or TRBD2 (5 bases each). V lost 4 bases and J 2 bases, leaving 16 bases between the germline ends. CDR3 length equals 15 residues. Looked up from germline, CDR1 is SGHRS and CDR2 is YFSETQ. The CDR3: CASSPLGRVTYEQYF. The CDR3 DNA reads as TGCGCCAGCAGCCCTCTGGGACGGGTTACCTACGAGCAGTACTTC.

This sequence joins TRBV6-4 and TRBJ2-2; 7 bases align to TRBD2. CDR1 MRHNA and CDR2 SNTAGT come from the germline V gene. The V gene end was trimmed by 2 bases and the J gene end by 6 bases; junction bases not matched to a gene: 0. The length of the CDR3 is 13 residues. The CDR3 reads CASSDREAGELFF. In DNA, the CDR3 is TGTGCCAGCAGTGACCGGGAGGCCGGGGAGCTGTTTTTT.

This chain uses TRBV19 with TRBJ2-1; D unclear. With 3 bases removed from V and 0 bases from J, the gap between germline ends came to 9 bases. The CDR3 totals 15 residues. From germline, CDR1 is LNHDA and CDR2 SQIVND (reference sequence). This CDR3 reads CASSMESSSYNEQFF. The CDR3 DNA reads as TGTGCCAGTAGTATGGAATCCTCCTCCTACAATGAGCAGTTCTTC.

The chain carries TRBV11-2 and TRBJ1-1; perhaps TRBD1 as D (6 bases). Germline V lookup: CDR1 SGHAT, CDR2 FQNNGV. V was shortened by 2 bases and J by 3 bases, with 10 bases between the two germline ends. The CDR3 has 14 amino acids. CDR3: CASSLTGKYTEAFF. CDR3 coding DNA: TGTGCCAGCAGCTTAACAGGGAAGTACACTGAAGCTTTCTTT.

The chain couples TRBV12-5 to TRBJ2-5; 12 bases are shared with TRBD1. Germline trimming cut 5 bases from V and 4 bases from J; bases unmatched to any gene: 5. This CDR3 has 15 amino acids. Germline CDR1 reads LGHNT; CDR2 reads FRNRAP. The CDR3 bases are TGTGCTAGTGGTCGGGACAGGGGGCGCGCAGAGACCCAGTACTTC. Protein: CASGRDRGRAETQYF.

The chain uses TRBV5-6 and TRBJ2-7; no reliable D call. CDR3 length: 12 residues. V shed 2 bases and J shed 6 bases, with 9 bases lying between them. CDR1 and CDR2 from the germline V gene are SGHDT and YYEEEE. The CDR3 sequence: CASSFATGEQYF. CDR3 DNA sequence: TGTGCCAGCAGCTTCGCAACTGGCGAGCAGTACTTC.

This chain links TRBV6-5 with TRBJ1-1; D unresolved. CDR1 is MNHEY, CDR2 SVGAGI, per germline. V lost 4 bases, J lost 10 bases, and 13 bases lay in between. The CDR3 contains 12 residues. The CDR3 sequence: CASSFGSRGAFF. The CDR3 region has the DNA TGTGCCAGCAGTTTCGGTTCGCGAGGAGCTTTCTTT.

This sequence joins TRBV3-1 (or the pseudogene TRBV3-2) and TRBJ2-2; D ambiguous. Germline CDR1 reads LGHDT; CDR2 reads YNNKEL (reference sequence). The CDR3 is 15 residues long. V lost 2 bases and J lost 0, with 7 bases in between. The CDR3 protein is CASSQSAANTGELFF. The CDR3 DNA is TGTGCCAGCAGCCAATCCGCAGCGAACACCGGGGAGCTGTTTTTT.